This TCR beta chain was recorded in a study of blood T cells in healthy people across ages. Using a J-beta primer mix together with a sample-barcoded 5' primer, a second PCR was run for roughly 6 to 11 cycles. TCRdb itself ran the 5' RACE reads through MiXCR, one entry per CDR3 protein. The table has more than 900,000 distinct CDR3 sequences, around 27% seen once. This CDR3 is 13 amino acids long. Germline V gene sequence: CDR1 MNHEY, CDR2 SVGAGI. Trimming cost V 6 bases and J 4 bases, with 10 bases left between them. The same sample was also studied in work on T cells of mothers and their children.

This clonotype originated in a girl under 10 years old in good health. The rearrangement links TRBV6-5 to TRBJ1-3; D gene ambiguous. Sample: blood. The CDR3 loop reads CASSEMTGNTIYF. The CDR3 DNA follows: TGTGCCAGCAGCGAAATGACGGGAAACACCATATATTTT.